One sample yielded the 21 T cell receptor beta chains listed below, sequenced in a study of T cells in Graves' hyperthyroidism and ophthalmopathy. What was amplified from RNA transcripts were TCR beta CDR3 regions. The HTBI set primed first-round TCR CDR3 RT-PCR. From the multiplex PCR reads, TCRdb called clonotypes with MiXCR, one entry per CDR3 protein. This sample has over 450,000 distinct CDR3 sequences, with more than 15% found just once. Sequenced input: blood. The source of these receptors is a young woman with Graves' ophthalmopathy.

The table lists this clonotype with many counts. The chain recombines TRBV11-1 with TRBJ2-1, with TRBD2 matching 15 bases. The germline V gene has CDR1 SGHAT and CDR2 FQDESV (reference sequence). Losses at the gene ends were 5 bases for V and 13 bases for J; bases not matched to a gene: 15. The CDR3 extends over 17 amino acids. In DNA, the CDR3 is TGTGCCAGCAGCCAACCCGAAGGGACTAGCGGGAGGACCGGTCAGTTCTTC. As protein: CASSQPEGTSGRTGQFF.

This clonotype has a count of ten or more. This chain joins TRBV2 and TRBJ1-2, with D possibly matching TRBD1 (5 bases). Germline values: CDR1 SNHLY, CDR2 FYNNEI. The V end was cut by 2 bases, the J end by 2 bases, with 15 bases between. The CDR3 runs 16 residues. The CDR3 nucleotides are TGTGCCAGCAGTGAAATAAGACAGCCGTTCAACTATGGCTACACCTTC. Protein: CASSEIRQPFNYGYTF.

In its sample, this clonotype was seen a few times. The V and J genes are TRBV5-1 and TRBJ1-1; D is unresolved. Germline CDR1 reads SGHRS; CDR2 reads YFSETQ. The V gene lost 0 bases and the J gene lost 0 bases, with 9 bases spanning the gap. This CDR3 has 15 residues. The CDR3 here is CASSLDRPLNTEAFF. The CDR3 DNA follows: TGCGCCAGCAGCTTGGACAGACCTTTGAACACTGAAGCTTTCTTT. The full variable domain, rest sourced from reference TRBV5-1 and TRBJ1-1, is KAGVTQTPRYLIKTRGQQVTLSCSPISGHRSVSWYQQTPGQGLQFLFEYFSETQRNKGNFPGRFSGRQFSNSRSEMNVSTLELGDSALYLCASSLDRPLNTEAFFGQGTRLTVV.

Only a few counts were recorded for this clonotype. A read error is likely, as this CDR3 ends without the conserved phenylalanine or tryptophan. The CDR3 DNA reads as TGTGCCACCCGGGACAGGGCCTCGGAGACCCAGTACTCC. Translated, it gives CATRDRASETQYS. The chain has TRBV10-3 and TRBJ2-5; 9 positions agree with TRBD1. There are 13 residues in the CDR3. Trimming at V came to 10 bases and at J to 5 bases, leaving 8 bases not matched to a gene. Germline values: CDR1 ENHRY, CDR2 SYGVKD.

This clonotype was found many times. This chain joins TRBV5-1 and TRBJ2-7; D may be TRBD2 (5 bases). V was clipped by 0 bases and J by 1 base, with 8 bases between them. The length of the CDR3 is 14 residues. Germline V gives CDR1 SGHRS, CDR2 YFSETQ. CDR3 amino acids: CASSLAGKSYEQYF. DNA of the CDR3: TGCGCCAGCAGCTTGGCGGGGAAATCCTACGAGCAGTACTTC.

This clonotype was counted ten times or more. The V call is TRBV28, the J call TRBJ1-4; 7 bases are a match to TRBD1. Germline loops: CDR1 MDHEN, CDR2 SYDVKM. This CDR3 spans 16 amino acids. Trimming removed 6 bases from V and 4 bases from J; junction bases left unmatched: 11. As DNA, the CDR3 is TGTGCCAGCAGCTCTATAGGGACAGTCCTTAATGAAAAACTGTTTTTT. This gives the protein CASSSIGTVLNEKLFF.

This clonotype has at least ten counts. The rearrangement uses TRBV30 and TRBJ1-5; D gene unclear. V was pared by 0 bases and J by 3 bases, with 9 bases between. The CDR3 contains 14 residues. Germline assignment: CDR1 GTSNPN and CDR2 SVGIG (reference sequence). The CDR3 is CAWSVAGYNQPQHF. In DNA, the CDR3 is TGTGCCTGGAGTGTGGCCGGGTACAATCAGCCCCAGCATTTT.

About this clonotype: A much larger clone is a single base away; this may be a read error. The chain uses TRBV3-1 and TRBJ2-3; unclear D gene. CDR3 length: 12 residues. Germline CDR1 LGHDT, CDR2 YNNKEL (reference sequence). The CDR3 DNA reads as TGTGCCGGCAGCCAATTTTTTGATACGCAGTATTTT. Protein product: CAGSQFFDTQYF.

This clonotype was found many times. The chain couples TRBV27 to TRBJ1-1; a weak D match, TRBD1 (5 bases). Germline CDR1 is MNHEY and CDR2 is SMNVEV (reference sequence). The CDR3 is 14 amino acids. V lost 3 bases and J lost 1, with 9 bases in between. The CDR3: CASSFNGGNTEAFF. CDR3 nucleotides: TGTGCCAGCAGTTTTAACGGGGGGAACACTGAAGCTTTCTTT.

This clonotype was observed at least ten times. The chain has TRBV6-1 and TRBJ2-1, with TRBD1 matching over 7 bases. J lost 2 bases, V lost 4 bases, and 5 bases had no gene match. This CDR3 has 15 amino acids. Germline V gene sequence: CDR1 MNHNS, CDR2 SASEGT. The CDR3 spells CASSVRGQTYNEQFF. CDR3 coding DNA: TGTGCCAGCAGTGTTCGGGGACAGACCTACAATGAGCAGTTCTTC.

The chain has TRBV7-9 and TRBJ2-7, with TRBD1 as a possible D gene (6 bases). This CDR3 region has 17 residues. The germline CDR1 and CDR2 sequences are SEHNR and FQNEAQ (reference sequence). V gave up 1 base and J gave up 2 bases, with 18 bases separating them. CDR3 residues: CASSLELSRDTPYEQYF. CDR3 nucleotides: TGTGCCAGCAGCTTAGAGTTAAGTCGGGACACCCCCTACGAGCAGTACTTC.

The CDR3 loop is CATSGASAEGSPLHF. In DNA, the CDR3 is TGTGCCACCAGCGGAGCCTCGGCAGAGGGTTCACCCCTCCACTTT. This rearrangement joins TRBV15 to TRBJ1-6; unclear D gene. The CDR3 runs to 15 residues. V was cut by 5 bases and J by 9 bases, with 17 bases left in between. Germline lookup yields CDR1 LNHNV and CDR2 YYDKDF (reference sequence).

The rearrangement uses TRBV7-9 and TRBJ2-1; tentatively, D is TRBD2 (6 bases). The CDR3 extends over 13 amino acids. The V end lost 1 base, the J end lost 10 bases, and 11 bases lay between the germline ends. Per the germline V gene, CDR1 is SEHNR and CDR2 is FQNEAQ (reference sequence). The CDR3: CASSLGRSGEQFF. CDR3 bases: TGTGCCAGCAGCTTAGGAAGAAGCGGGGAGCAGTTCTTC.

About this clonotype: A read error is possible here, since a much larger clone lies one base away. DNA of the CDR3: TGTTCCAGCAGTTTACATCTGGGAGCGAACACTGAAGCTTTCTTT. Residues: CSSSLHLGANTEAFF. The chain carries TRBV12-3 or TRBV12-4 and TRBJ1-1; D is undetermined. This CDR3 comprises 15 residues.

This clonotype has ten or more counts. V gene TRBV7-3 combines with J gene TRBJ1-1, with D maybe TRBD1 (5 bases). Deletions cut 2 bases from V and 3 bases from J, with 7 bases between. The CDR3 is 13 residues long. CDR1 is SGHTA and CDR2 is FQGTGA in the germline V gene. This CDR3 reads CASSLQGDTEAFF. The CDR3 DNA sequence: TGTGCCAGCAGCTTACAAGGGGACACTGAAGCTTTCTTT.

This clonotype has ten or more counts. The chain is built from TRBV27 and TRBJ1-5; the D is unclear. Trimming stripped 2 bases from V and 6 bases from J, with 14 bases between. Germline-derived CDR1 and CDR2 are MNHEY and SMNVEV (reference sequence). The CDR3 contains 15 residues. The CDR3 spells CASSLGLGMSQPQHF. CDR3 coding DNA: TGTGCCAGCAGTTTAGGCTTGGGTATGAGTCAGCCCCAGCATTTT.

This clonotype was detected many times. The chain couples TRBV30 to TRBJ2-7; the D gene is possibly TRBD1 (6 bases). CDR1 and CDR2 from the germline V gene are GTSNPN and SVGIG (reference sequence). Trimming left V 3 bases short and J 3 bases short, with 15 bases between. This CDR3 has 14 amino acids. The CDR3 bases are TGTGCCTGGAGCTCTAGACAGGCCCACTACGAGCAGTACTTC. Encoded protein: CAWSSRQAHYEQYF.

The V gene is TRBV20-1, the J gene TRBJ2-1; no clear D gene. The CDR3 is 12 amino acids. V gave up 6 bases and J gave up 7 bases, with 13 bases separating them. The germline V gene encodes CDR1 DFQATT and CDR2 SNEGSKA (reference sequence). CDR3 residues: CSALEWRNEQFF. Written as DNA, the CDR3 is TGCAGTGCCCTAGAATGGCGGAATGAGCAGTTCTTC.

The rearrangement uses TRBV10-3 and TRBJ1-4, with 7 nucleotides matching TRBD1. Germline CDR1 reads ENHRY; CDR2 reads SYGVKD. The trim removed 7 bases at V and 0 bases at J, leaving 11 bases unmatched. CDR3 length: 17 amino acids. CDR3 in amino acids: CAITGSDRAATNEKLFF. CDR3 in DNA: TGTGCCATCACGGGATCAGACAGGGCCGCAACTAATGAAAAACTGTTTTTT.

The sample holds a few counts of this clonotype. This rearrangement joins TRBV9 to TRBJ2-2; tentatively, D is TRBD1 or TRBD2 (5 bases each). With 3 bases removed from V and 6 bases from J, the gap between germline ends came to 18 bases. From germline, CDR1 is SGDLS and CDR2 YYNGEE. This CDR3 region has 16 residues. DNA of the CDR3: TGTGCCAGCAGCGATTCACGGGACCTAGGATCCGGGGAGCTGTTTTTT. Its translation is CASSDSRDLGSGELFF.

In its sample, this clonotype was seen many times. DNA of the CDR3: TGCGCCAGCAGCTTCGAATCCACTAGCACAGATACGCAGTATTTT. Amino acids: CASSFESTSTDTQYF. J is TRBJ2-3 and V is TRBV5-1; D is uncertain. CDR3 length: 15 residues. Trimming stripped 2 bases from V and 0 bases from J, with 10 bases between. CDR1 is SGHRS and CDR2 is YFSETQ in the germline V gene.